These 13 T cell receptor beta chains share one sample of origin, sequenced in a study of T cells in localized non-small cell lung cancer. TCRdb's table, derived via immunoSEQ multiplex PCR, lists solely in-frame clones and lacks some. The sample consists of roughly 1,700 clones, around a quarter of them appearing once. The specimen comprised normal lung tissue next to the tumor, sampled before any cancer treatment. All receptors come from a female donor older than 55 with stage II lung adenocarcinoma.

The chain is built from TRBV11-3 and TRBJ2-5, with 8 bases identical to TRBD2. Germline CDR1 and CDR2: SGHNT and YENEEA. With 5 bases clipped from V and 5 bases from J, the junction kept 10 bases outside the gene matches. The CDR3 consists of 15 residues. CDR3 DNA sequence: TGTGCCAGCAGCCCAGTCGGGGGGGTCGGCGAGACCCAGTACTTC. It encodes CASSPVGGVGETQYF.

This clone was picked up a small number of times. V usage is TRBV28 and J usage is TRBJ1-2; possibly TRBD1 for D (5 bases). V lost 6 bases, J lost 2 bases, and 10 bases lay in between. Per germline, CDR1 MDHEN and CDR2 SYDVKM. This CDR3 has 13 amino acids. The CDR3 region has the DNA TGTGCCAGCAGGCTGGGGGGAAACTATGGCTACACCTTC. Encoded protein: CASRLGGNYGYTF.

This clone was counted a few times. The V and J genes are TRBV28 and TRBJ1-1; D unclear. CDR3 length: 14 amino acids. Germline V CDR1 and CDR2: MDHEN, SYDVKM. V dropped 3 bases and J dropped 6 bases, with 14 bases sitting between them. This chain's CDR3 is CASSLEPGRPEAFF. As DNA, the CDR3 is TGTGCCAGCAGTTTGGAGCCAGGAAGGCCTGAAGCTTTCTTT.

This clone was seen a handful of times. As DNA, the CDR3 is TGTGCCAGCAGTCAAGGTGGGGGACGGATGAACACTGAAGCTTTCTTT. As protein: CASSQGGGRMNTEAFF. The V and J genes are TRBV6-8 and TRBJ1-1, with a possible D match to TRBD1 (5 bases). The germline V gene encodes CDR1 MNHGY and CDR2 SAAAGT. The germline V and J ends were trimmed by 5 bases and 0 bases, with 16 bases remaining between them. This CDR3 spans 16 amino acids.

The V call is TRBV29-1, the J call TRBJ2-7; no clear D gene. V lost 3 bases and J 0 bases, leaving 12 bases between the germline ends. The CDR3 runs to 14 residues. Per germline, CDR1 SQVTM and CDR2 ANQGSEA. The DNA for the CDR3 is TGCAGCGTTGACCGGTCAAAGACCTCCTACGAGCAGTACTTC. Translated: CSVDRSKTSYEQYF.

This rearrangement joins TRBV7-5 to TRBJ2-7; the table calls TRBD2, which could not be checked here. TRBV7-5 is given as a pseudogene. The CDR3 runs 15 residues. CDR3 sequence: CASSPTGLAGGEQYF. As DNA, the CDR3 is TGTGCCAGCAGCCCAACGGGACTAGCGGGGGGCGAGCAGTACTTC.

This clone was counted only a few times. The chain carries TRBV11-3 and TRBJ2-1, with 15 bases lining up with TRBD2. With V trimmed by 4 bases and J by 4 bases, 5 bases remained unmatched. CDR1 SGHNT and CDR2 YENEEA come from the germline V gene. The CDR3 length is 17 residues. CDR3 protein: CASSYWTSGGGYNEQFF. In DNA form, the CDR3 reads TGTGCCAGCAGCTACTGGACTAGCGGGGGGGGATACAATGAGCAGTTCTTC.

The genes are TRBV28 and TRBJ1-1; no clear D gene. The CDR3 is 12 amino acids. V was pared by 5 bases and J by 8 bases, with 12 bases between. Germline V gene data show CDR1 as MDHEN and CDR2 as SYDVKM. CDR3 protein: CASSHRRREAFF. CDR3 nucleotides: TGTGCCAGCAGTCACCGGCGGAGAGAAGCTTTCTTT.

The chain uses TRBV5-1 and TRBJ1-1, with a weak D call TRBD1 (5 bases). Trimming left V 4 bases short and J 0 bases short, with 10 bases between. Looked up from germline, CDR1 is SGHRS and CDR2 is YFSETQ. The CDR3 is 14 amino acids. The CDR3 loop is CASSTGPMNTEAFF. CDR3 nucleotides: TGCGCCAGCAGCACAGGACCGATGAACACTGAAGCTTTCTTT.

This clone was seen a few times. The chain uses TRBV11-3 and TRBJ2-3; 13 bases are a match to TRBD2. V gave up 5 bases and J gave up 4 bases; unmatched junction bases: 6. The CDR3 is 16 residues long. Per germline, CDR1 SGHNT and CDR2 YENEEA. CDR3 in DNA: TGTGCCAGCAGCCGCGGACTAGCGGGAGTCGCAGATACGCAGTATTTT. It encodes CASSRGLAGVADTQYF.

This clone was counted once. J is TRBJ2-7 and V is TRBV11-3; 12 bases match TRBD2. The trim removed 5 bases at V and 5 bases at J, leaving 7 bases unmatched. This CDR3 is 15 amino acids long. Germline-derived CDR1 and CDR2 are SGHNT and YENEEA. The CDR3 here is CASSKTSGRIHEQYF. CDR3 coding DNA: TGTGCCAGCAGCAAGACTAGCGGGAGAATCCACGAGCAGTACTTC.

The chain links TRBV5-1 to TRBJ2-1; 7 positions agree with TRBD1. CDR3 length equals 17 residues. The V gene's germline CDR1 is SGHRS and CDR2 YFSETQ. Trimming took 2 bases from V and 0 from J; bases not matched to a gene: 8. This CDR3 is CASSFSPQGSSYNEQFF. CDR3 nucleotides: TGCGCCAGCAGCTTTTCACCACAGGGGAGCTCCTACAATGAGCAGTTCTTC.

This clone is medium-sized. The rearrangement joins TRBV7-2 to TRBJ2-3; D gene uncertain. Per the germline V gene, CDR1 is SGHTA and CDR2 is FQGNSA. V lost 2 bases, J lost 4 bases, and 7 bases lay in between. The CDR3 is 13 residues long. As DNA, the CDR3 is TGTGCCAGCAGCTTAAATGCGCCAGATACGCAGTATTTT. It encodes CASSLNAPDTQYF.